One sample yielded the 9 T cell receptor beta chains listed below, sequenced in a study of long-term antiretroviral therapy in people with HIV (dated by TCRdb to 2022 to 2024). The immunoSEQ hsTCRB v3.0 assay was used at survey level resolution to sequence the TRB variable region. Held by TCRdb, this immuneACCESS table contains in-frame sequences only and omits some clones. Under half of the omission traces to an unresolved V gene where checked; the cause of the rest is unknown. The sample profile shows about 21,000 clones; over 75% of them were found once. The ten largest clones capture roughly 9.2% of the sample. The starting material was unsorted PBMCs, obtained about 4.5 years before starting antiretroviral therapy. Every receptor here comes from a woman in her twenties or thirties with HIV.

The chain links TRBV7-2 to TRBJ1-1, with 7 nucleotides matching TRBD1. Trimming removed 3 bases from V and 2 bases from J; junction bases left unmatched: 3. The CDR3 runs to 14 residues. Germline V gene data show CDR1 as SGHTA and CDR2 as FQGNSA. CDR3 sequence: CASSFQGGNTEAFF. CDR3 in DNA: TGTGCCAGCAGCTTCCAGGGGGGTAACACTGAAGCTTTCTTT.

In its sample, this clone is medium-sized. This chain connects TRBV12-5 to TRBJ2-2, with D unresolved. Trimming stripped 7 bases from V and 1 base from J, with 7 bases between. CDR3 length: 13 residues. From germline, CDR1 is LGHNT and CDR2 FRNRAP. The DNA of the CDR3 is TGTGCTAGTGAGATAAGGAACACCGGGGAGCTGTTTTTT. It encodes CASEIRNTGELFF.

The CDR3 loop reads CASTVGRSGNTIYF. The DNA of the CDR3 is TGTGCCAGCACGGTGGGGAGGTCTGGAAACACCATATATTTT. The chain employs TRBV6-1 and TRBJ1-3; D unclear. There are 14 residues in the CDR3. V lost 7 bases and J lost 1, with 11 bases in between. Looked up from germline, CDR1 is MNHNS and CDR2 is SASEGT.

The chain is built from TRBV11-2 and TRBJ2-7; D possibly uses TRBD1 or TRBD2 (5 bases each). The CDR3 length is 16 residues. Trimming shortened V by 0 bases and J by 0 bases, and 12 bases separated the two germline ends. The germline V gene has CDR1 SGHAT and CDR2 FQNNGV. CDR3 amino acids: CASSLDRGIYSYEQYF. CDR3 bases: TGTGCCAGCAGCTTAGATCGGGGCATATACTCCTACGAGCAGTACTTC. The entire variable domain, with the rest obtained from reference TRBV11-2 and TRBJ2-7, is as follows: EAGVAQSPRYKIIEKRQSVAFWCNPISGHATLYWYQQILGQGPKLLIQFQNNGVVDDSQLPKDRFSAERLKGVDSTLKIQPAKLEDSAVYLCASSLDRGIYSYEQYFGPGTRLTVT.

V gene TRBV4-3 combines with J gene TRBJ2-1; D may be TRBD2 (6 bases). V dropped 0 bases and J dropped 5 bases, with 17 bases sitting between them. This CDR3 has 17 amino acids. Looked up from germline, CDR1 is LGHNA and CDR2 is YSLEER. CDR3 sequence: CASSQEGPGTHNNEQFF. DNA for the CDR3: TGCGCCAGCAGCCAAGAGGGCCCGGGGACTCACAACAATGAGCAGTTCTTC.

This clone was seen only once. The V gene is TRBV18, the J gene TRBJ1-1, with 12 nucleotides matching TRBD1. Trimming at V came to 6 bases and at J to 1 base, leaving 6 bases not matched to a gene. The CDR3 consists of 16 residues. Germline CDR1 and CDR2: KGHSH and LQKENI. CDR3 sequence: CASSGGTGGANTEAFF. The CDR3 DNA sequence: TGTGCCAGCTCTGGCGGGACAGGGGGCGCGAACACTGAAGCTTTCTTT.

The chain is built from TRBV19 and TRBJ1-3; D unclear. Trimming left V 6 bases short and J 0 bases short, with 12 bases between. Germline CDR1 and CDR2: LNHDA and SQIVND (reference sequence). The CDR3 contains 15 residues. DNA of the CDR3: TGTGCCAGTAGACTCAAAGGGAGCTCTGGAAACACCATATATTTT. Its translation: CASRLKGSSGNTIYF.

Only a few counts were recorded for this clone. CDR3 in amino acids: CAISYYGRDDNYGYTF. In nucleotides, the CDR3 is TGTGCCATCAGCTACTATGGACGGGACGATAACTATGGCTACACCTTC. The chain employs TRBV10-3 and TRBJ1-2; D possibly corresponds to TRBD1 (5 bases). CDR3 length: 16 amino acids. V dropped 6 bases and J dropped 1 base, with 18 bases sitting between them. Looked up from germline, CDR1 is ENHRY and CDR2 is SYGVKD.

The CDR3 nucleotides are TGTGCCAGCAGCCGAGGGGGGGTAAGCGGCTACACCTTC. Its translation: CASSRGGVSGYTF. V and J are TRBV7-9 and TRBJ1-2, with D possibly being TRBD1 (6 bases). Germline CDR1 and CDR2: SEHNR and FQNEAQ (reference sequence). The CDR3 spans 13 residues. V shed 5 bases and J shed 8 bases, with 15 bases lying between them.